This entry lists 28 T cell receptor beta chains sequenced from one sample in a study of blood T cell repertoires in COVID-19. Sequencing was performed with immunoSEQ multiplex PCR; in TCRdb, only in-frame clones are kept and a portion is missing. The sample comprises approximately 490,000 clones, about 88% of which are singletons, and 7% to 10% rests with the top ten. Sample: PBMCs or T cells enriched from blood (not recorded which). These receptors were taken from a woman aged 55-69 years who had recovered from COVID-19.

The gene calls are TRBV5-8 and TRBJ2-5; 7 bases are shared with TRBD1. The V and J ends lost 0 bases and 0 bases, in that order; junction bases with no gene match: 5. The CDR3 covers 16 residues. Germline V gene data show CDR1 as SGHTS and CDR2 as YDEGEE. CDR3 protein: CASSLGTGAHQETQYF. CDR3 nucleotides: TGTGCCAGCAGCTTGGGCACAGGGGCGCACCAAGAGACCCAGTACTTC.

V gene TRBV18 combines with J gene TRBJ2-1; 11 positions match TRBD2. Germline CDR1 reads KGHSH; CDR2 reads LQKENI. The CDR3 contains 17 residues. Trimming took 4 bases from V and 3 from J; bases not matched to a gene: 8. CDR3 protein: CASSLQGTSGYYNEQFF. The CDR3 DNA sequence: TGTGCCAGCTCACTACAAGGGACTAGCGGTTACTACAATGAGCAGTTCTTC.

The chain employs TRBV7-2 and TRBJ2-7; the D gene could be TRBD1 or TRBD2 (5 bases each). Germline CDR1 is SGHTA and CDR2 is FQGNSA. V lost 5 bases to trimming and J lost 3 bases, with 20 bases between them. The CDR3 covers 16 residues. The CDR3 here is CASSLEGISAIYEQYV. In DNA form, the CDR3 reads TGTGCCAGCAGCCTAGAGGGGATTTCGGCGATCTACGAGCAGTACGTC.

This clone appeared a few times. CDR3 in amino acids: CASSDGGGGPQHF. As DNA, the CDR3 is TGTGCCAGCAGTGATGGGGGCGGTGGGCCCCAGCATTTT. V and J are TRBV2 and TRBJ1-5; a possible D gene is TRBD1 (6 bases). Germline loops: CDR1 SNHLY, CDR2 FYNNEI. The CDR3 is made up of 13 amino acids. V lost 3 bases, J lost 9 bases, and 12 bases lay in between.

The chain couples TRBV10-3 to TRBJ2-7; 8 bases are shared with TRBD1. The V gene end was trimmed by 6 bases and the J gene end by 3 bases; junction bases not matched to a gene: 16. The germline gives CDR1 ENHRY, CDR2 SYGVKD. The CDR3 spans 17 residues. CDR3 sequence reads: CAIRPRDRIGACYEQYV. As DNA, the CDR3 is TGTGCCATCAGGCCTAGGGACAGGATCGGGGCCTGCTACGAGCAGTACGTC.

J is TRBJ1-5 and V is TRBV24-1; no clear D. Trimming removed 3 bases at V and 5 bases at J, with 13 bases between. The CDR3 runs to 15 residues. Germline values: CDR1 KGHDR, CDR2 SFDVKD. The CDR3 sequence: CATSDTQPGDQPQHF. The CDR3 bases are TGTGCCACCAGTGATACACAACCCGGGGATCAGCCCCAGCATTTT.

The gene calls are TRBV9 and TRBJ2-1, with 9 nucleotides matching TRBD2. Looked up from germline, CDR1 is SGDLS and CDR2 is YYNGEE. CDR3 length: 16 amino acids. V gave up 1 base and J gave up 8 bases; unmatched junction bases: 10. The CDR3 DNA is TGTGCCAGCAGCGTACGGGGAGCGGGGGGAACACATGAGCAGTTCTTC. This translates into CASSVRGAGGTHEQFF.

The V and J genes are TRBV7-9 and TRBJ2-1, with D tentatively TRBD2 (5 bases). Trimming stripped 11 bases from V and 11 bases from J, with 16 bases between. Per the germline V gene, CDR1 is SEHNR and CDR2 is FQNEAQ (reference sequence). CDR3 length equals 11 residues. The CDR3 sequence: CAPAVGDKQFF. The CDR3 nucleotides are TGTGCCCCAGCGGTCGGGGATAAGCAGTTCTTC.

This rearrangement joins TRBV19 to TRBJ1-2, with 8 bases identical to TRBD1. The trim removed 8 bases at V and 5 bases at J, leaving 10 bases unmatched. CDR1 LNHDA and CDR2 SQIVND come from the germline V gene (reference sequence). The CDR3 consists of 14 residues. CDR3 residues: CASDRLQGVYGYTF. The DNA for the CDR3 is TGTGCCAGTGATCGCTTACAGGGGGTTTATGGCTACACCTTC.

At least ten counts were recorded for this clone. The chain recombines TRBV5-1 with TRBJ2-5; D perhaps matches TRBD1 (6 bases). CDR3 length: 15 residues. Trimming cost V 0 bases and J 2 bases, with 11 bases left between them. Germline V lookup: CDR1 SGHRS, CDR2 YFSETQ. The CDR3 sequence: CASSLAHRAQETQYF. CDR3 sequence (DNA): TGCGCCAGCAGCTTGGCTCACAGGGCGCAAGAGACCCAGTACTTC.

There are a few counts of this clone. CDR3 DNA sequence: TGCGCCAGCAGCCAAGGCCGGGGACAGGGAGACATTCAGTACTTC. This gives the protein CASSQGRGQGDIQYF. This sequence joins TRBV4-1 and TRBJ2-4, with TRBD1 identical over 9 bases. The V and J ends lost 1 base and 8 bases, in that order; junction bases with no gene match: 6. Germline CDR1 and CDR2: MGHRA and YSYEKL. The CDR3 has 15 residues.

This sequence joins TRBV3-1 (or the pseudogene TRBV3-2) and TRBJ2-5; 7 nucleotides align to TRBD2. Germline V CDR1 and CDR2: LGHDT, YNNKEL (reference sequence). The CDR3 consists of 15 residues. With 4 bases clipped from V and 5 bases from J, the junction kept 10 bases outside the gene matches. The CDR3 reads CASSLRTSVAETQYF. CDR3 DNA: TGTGCCAGCAGCCTGAGGACTAGTGTGGCGGAGACCCAGTACTTC.

V and J are TRBV12-5 and TRBJ1-2; D gene unclear. V dropped 0 bases and J dropped 7 bases, with 9 bases sitting between them. The CDR3 is 13 residues long. The V gene's germline CDR1 is LGHNT and CDR2 FRNRAP. CDR3 nucleotides: TGTGCTAGTGGTTTGGTACTTGGCGGTGGCTACACCTTC. It specifies CASGLVLGGGYTF.

This rearrangement joins TRBV11-2 to TRBJ2-3; 9 bases align to TRBD1. Losses at the gene ends were 5 bases for V and 1 base for J; bases not matched to a gene: 4. The germline gives CDR1 SGHAT, CDR2 FQNNGV. The CDR3 has 15 residues. CDR3 bases: TGTGCCAGCAGCCCAACAGGGGGCGGCACAGATACGCAGTATTTT. Translated: CASSPTGGGTDTQYF.

This clone was counted a few times. The chain links TRBV19 to TRBJ1-2; D ambiguous. V lost 6 bases to trimming and J lost 1 base, with 12 bases between them. The length of the CDR3 is 14 residues. The germline gives CDR1 LNHDA, CDR2 SQIVND (reference sequence). The CDR3: CASRLTANNYGYTF. The DNA of the CDR3 is TGTGCCAGTAGGCTTACAGCTAATAACTATGGCTACACCTTC.

The chain joins TRBV4-1 to TRBJ1-4; possibly TRBD1 for D (5 bases). CDR1 and CDR2 from the germline V gene are MGHRA and YSYEKL. V lost 2 bases, J lost 5 bases, and 15 bases lay in between. CDR3 size: 16 residues. CDR3 DNA: TGCGCCAGCAGCCAAAGCTTAAGGGGTCGGAATGAAAAACTGTTTTTT. Its translation: CASSQSLRGRNEKLFF.

The genes are TRBV7-2 and TRBJ2-7; 9 bases are shared with TRBD1. V gave up 6 bases and J gave up 7 bases; unmatched junction bases: 7. Germline CDR1 reads SGHTA; CDR2 reads FQGNSA. There are 13 residues in the CDR3. CDR3 in DNA: TGTGCCAGCAGACGTACAGGGGGCTGGGAGCAGTACTTC. Its translation is CASRRTGGWEQYF.

V usage is TRBV5-1 and J usage is TRBJ2-7, with no clear D. Trimming pared 2 bases from V and 2 bases from J, leaving 20 bases between. The CDR3 is 17 residues long. Germline V gene lookup returns CDR1 SGHRS and CDR2 YFSETQ. The CDR3 region is CASSFPHQRAPPYEQYV. CDR3 bases: TGCGCCAGCAGCTTCCCCCATCAGCGCGCGCCTCCCTACGAGCAGTACGTC.

This chain links TRBV9 with TRBJ2-6; D possibly corresponds to TRBD2 (6 bases). The CDR3 loop spans 17 amino acids. Deletions cut 2 bases from V and 0 bases from J, with 12 bases between. Germline V lookup: CDR1 SGDLS, CDR2 YYNGEE. CDR3 nucleotide sequence: TGTGCCAGCAGCGTCGCGACGGACTACTCTGGGGCCAACGTCCTGACTTTC. Residues: CASSVATDYSGANVLTF.

This clone was detected only once. J is TRBJ2-1 and V is TRBV19; 7 nucleotides align to TRBD2. Germline V CDR1 and CDR2: LNHDA, SQIVND (reference sequence). V was pared by 7 bases and J by 8 bases, with 14 bases of the junction left unmatched. The CDR3 covers 15 residues. The CDR3 nucleotides read TGTGCCAGTACCCTGACTAGCCTAGGTTCCGATGAGCAGTTCTTC. Its translation: CASTLTSLGSDEQFF.

Here the CDR3 reads CASRRENTEAFF. CDR3 coding DNA: TGTGCCAGCAGACGGGAGAACACTGAAGCTTTCTTT. V gene TRBV6-6 combines with J gene TRBJ1-1; the D is unclear. Deletions cut 6 bases from V and 1 base from J, with 6 bases between. CDR1 and CDR2 (germline): MNHNY, SVGAGI (reference sequence). The length of the CDR3 is 12 residues.

CDR3 coding DNA: TGTGCCAGCAGTTACTCGCCCCAGGTTGGAGCTTTCTTT. Amino acids: CASSYSPQVGAFF. This chain links TRBV6-6 with TRBJ1-1; D remains unclear. Looked up from germline, CDR1 is MNHNY and CDR2 is SVGAGI (reference sequence). The CDR3 consists of 13 residues. The ends were cut back, 0 bases at V and 10 bases at J, with 12 bases in the middle.

The rearrangement links TRBV24-1 to TRBJ1-2, with D possibly matching TRBD1 (6 bases). This CDR3 is built from 13 residues. Trimming left V 5 bases short and J 4 bases short, with 10 bases between. Germline CDR1 reads KGHDR; CDR2 reads SFDVKD. CDR3 in DNA: TGTGCCACCAGTGGAACAGGGCTCTATGGCTACACCTTC. It codes for CATSGTGLYGYTF.

This clone was picked up one time. The chain couples TRBV18 to TRBJ2-3, with 8 bases fitting TRBD2. The V segment lost 1 base and the J segment 6 bases; nucleotides outside the gene matches: 6. The CDR3 covers 15 residues. The V gene's germline CDR1 is KGHSH and CDR2 LQKENI. CDR3 in amino acids: CASSPRGSGADTQYF. The CDR3 region has the DNA TGTGCCAGCTCACCACGCGGTAGCGGGGCCGATACGCAGTATTTT. The full variable domain, rest sourced from reference TRBV18 and TRBJ2-3, is NAGVMQNPRHLVRRRGQEARLRCSPMKGHSHVYWYRQLPEEGLKFMVYLQKENIIDESGMPKERFSAEFPKEGPSILRIQQVVRGDSAAYFCASSPRGSGADTQYFGPGTRLTVL.

This rearrangement joins TRBV9 to TRBJ2-5; D may be TRBD1 (6 bases). Germline assignment: CDR1 SGDLS and CDR2 YYNGEE. Trimming took off 2 bases at V and 2 bases at J, with 16 bases between the two ends. The CDR3 covers 16 residues. CDR3: CASSVAPTGRQETQYF. The DNA for the CDR3 is TGTGCCAGCAGCGTGGCCCCCACAGGGCGTCAAGAGACCCAGTACTTC. The entire variable domain, with the rest obtained from reference TRBV9 and TRBJ2-5, is as follows: DSGVTQTPKHLITATGQRVTLRCSPRSGDLSVYWYQQSLDQGLQFLIQYYNGEERAKGNILERFSAQQFPDLHSELNLSSLELGDSALYFCASSVAPTGRQETQYFGPGTRLLVL.

The gene calls are TRBV5-4 and TRBJ2-3; perhaps TRBD1 as D (5 bases). Germline CDR1 is SGHNT and CDR2 is YYREEE (reference sequence). Trimming left V 3 bases short and J 4 bases short, with 12 bases between. CDR3 length: 14 residues. This CDR3 reads CASSSRQNADTQYF. CDR3 coding DNA: TGTGCCAGCAGCTCCCGACAGAACGCAGATACGCAGTATTTT.

A remark on this clone: The same CDR3 also results from other DNA sequences found in this sample. V gene TRBV5-5 combines with J gene TRBJ1-5; TRBD1 is a possible D gene (6 bases). The CDR3 contains 14 residues. V was trimmed by 2 bases and J by 3 bases, leaving 9 bases between them. CDR1 and CDR2 (germline): SGHKS, YYEKEE (reference sequence). The CDR3 reads CASSFTGNNQPQHF. DNA of the CDR3: TGTGCCAGCAGCTTCACAGGGAACAATCAGCCCCAGCATTTT.

The J gene is TRBJ1-6, the V gene TRBV2; possible D gene TRBD1, 6 bases. Per germline, CDR1 SNHLY and CDR2 FYNNEI. The V end lost 6 bases, the J end lost 4 bases, and 13 bases lay between the germline ends. CDR3 length equals 15 residues. The CDR3 reads CASSPTGFYNSPLHF. For the CDR3, the DNA is TGTGCCAGCAGCCCGACAGGATTTTATAATTCACCCCTCCACTTT. The whole variable domain, remainder taken from reference TRBV2 and TRBJ1-6, is EPEVTQTPSHQVTQMGQEVILRCVPISNHLYFYWYRQILGQKVEFLVSFYNNEISEKSEIFDDQFSVERPDGSNFTLKIRSTKLEDSAMYFCASSPTGFYNSPLHFGNGTRLTVT.